This T cell receptor (beta chain) is drawn from a study of shared clonotypes between healthy human individuals. Broader study findings: Sharing of clonotypes among donors was expected to vary with sequencing depth. Naive CD4 clonotypes overlapped across a handful of donors at about 5%.

The investigators split CD4+ cells into a CD45RA+ naive subset and a CD45RA-negative memory subset. Trimming stripped 5 bases from V and 6 bases from J, with 13 bases between. The length of the CDR3 is 13 residues. Per the germline V gene, CDR1 is MNHEY and CDR2 is SMNVEV (reference sequence). In regard to this clone: Its antigen is unidentified.

Each cell subset's genomic DNA was divided evenly among several immunoSEQ plates. Only in-frame clones appear in the TCRdb table, and some are missing; sequencing was by immunoSEQ multiplex PCR. The sample lists roughly 1,600,000 clones, 98% to 99% occurring once. Input material: naive CD4+ T cells sorted from blood. Subset denoted: CD45RA+ positively selected. The clonotype originates from a young man in good health. V usage is TRBV27 and J usage is TRBJ1-1; unclear D gene. CDR3 sequence reads: CASSPLFRSEAFF. DNA for the CDR3: TGTGCCAGCAGTCCTCTCTTTCGTTCTGAAGCTTTCTTT.